This TCR beta chain is from a study of spatial heterogeneity in lung cancer. At least ten counts were recorded for this clonotype. TCRdb fed the 5' RACE reads into MiXCR, producing one record per CDR3 protein. The sample contains about 3,100 distinct CDR3 sequences, 4.5% to 5% of which appear only once. The time point is: sample taken at primary tumor resection. The CDR3 has 17 residues. Between the trimmed V and J ends, which lost 1 base and 0 bases, there was a span of 13 bases. Germline values: CDR1 MDHEN, CDR2 SYDVKM. The TCR originated in a male donor with early-stage non-small cell lung cancer. This chain joins TRBV28 and TRBJ1-3, with a tentative D call TRBD1 (5 bases). This specimen consisted of normal lung tissue next to the tumor, obtained at surgery. The CDR3 coding sequence is TGTGCCAGCAGTTTATTACAGGCAAAAAGCTCTGGAAACACCATATATTTT. Amino acids: CASSLLQAKSSGNTIYF.